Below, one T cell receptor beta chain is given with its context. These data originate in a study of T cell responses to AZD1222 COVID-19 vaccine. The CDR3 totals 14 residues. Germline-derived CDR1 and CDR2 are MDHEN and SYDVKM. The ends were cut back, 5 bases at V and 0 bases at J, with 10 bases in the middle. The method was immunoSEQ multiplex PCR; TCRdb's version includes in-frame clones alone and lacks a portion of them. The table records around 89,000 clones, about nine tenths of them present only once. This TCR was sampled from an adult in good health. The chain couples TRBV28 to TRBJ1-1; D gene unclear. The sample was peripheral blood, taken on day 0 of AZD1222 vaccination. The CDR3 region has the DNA TGTGCCAGCAGTACCCTTTTCATGAACACTGAAGCTTTCTTT. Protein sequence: CASSTLFMNTEAFF.